This section outlines one TCR beta chain sequence together with its context. Its antigen is undetermined. The data belong to a study of cytomegalovirus exposure and HLA in healthy donors. Study conclusions and caveats: Most of the TCR beta V segments (in an earlier analysis) were productive either about 87% or about 30% of the time.

This CDR3 contains 17 residues. PCR primers comprised 60 Vbeta and 13 Jbeta primers. The data were produced by immunoSEQ multiplex PCR, yet TCRdb's version contains in-frame clones alone and is incomplete. Among 100,000 or so clones listed, roughly 80% were seen once. This TCR derives from a man aged 25 to 40 in good health and CMV-seropositive. The chain links TRBV21-1 to TRBJ1-6; TRBD1, as called in the table, went unchecked against the DNA. TRBV21-1 is tagged as a pseudogene. The sequenced sample consisted of PBMCs. CDR3 residues: CASSKEQGAPSGSPLHF. CDR3 nucleotides: TGTGCCAGCAGCAAGGAACAGGGCGCTCCTAGTGGGTCACCCCTCCACTTT.